The text below deals with one T cell receptor (beta chain). The repertoire was sequenced with immunoSEQ multiplex PCR; TCRdb's copy has only in-frame clones and lacks some. The sample carries 310,000 or so clones, 70% to 90% recorded once. The entry originates in a study of blood T cell repertoires in COVID-19. What was sequenced was PBMCs or T cells enriched from blood (not recorded which). This TCR came from a woman in her 40s who had recovered from COVID-19.

CDR3 protein: CASSLLASGSFGNEQFF. CDR3 nucleotide sequence: TGTGCCAGCAGCCTCCTGGCTAGCGGGAGTTTCGGCAATGAGCAGTTCTTC. This rearrangement joins TRBV11-3 to TRBJ2-1; 10 bases map to TRBD2. Trimming cost V 5 bases and J 6 bases; bases outside gene matches: 13. The germline gives CDR1 SGHNT, CDR2 YENEEA. This CDR3 comprises 17 residues.